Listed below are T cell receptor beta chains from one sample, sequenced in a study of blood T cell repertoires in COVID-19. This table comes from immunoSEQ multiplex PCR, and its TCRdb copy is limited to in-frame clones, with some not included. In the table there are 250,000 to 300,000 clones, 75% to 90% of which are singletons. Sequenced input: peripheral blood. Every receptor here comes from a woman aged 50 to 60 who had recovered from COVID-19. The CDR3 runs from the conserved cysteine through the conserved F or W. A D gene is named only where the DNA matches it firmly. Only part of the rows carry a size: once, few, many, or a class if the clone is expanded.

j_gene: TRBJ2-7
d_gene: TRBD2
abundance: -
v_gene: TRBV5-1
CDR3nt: TGCGCCAGCAGCTTGAGACTAGCGGGTACCTACGAGCGGTACTTC
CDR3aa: CASSLRLAGTYERYF

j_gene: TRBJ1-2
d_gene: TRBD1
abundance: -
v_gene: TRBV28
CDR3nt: TGTGCCAGCAGTTTTCGCAGGGGGCGACACTATGGCTACACCTTC
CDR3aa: CASSFRRGRHYGYTF

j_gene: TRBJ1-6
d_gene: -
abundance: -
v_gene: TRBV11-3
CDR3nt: TGTGCCAGCAGCTTAAATGGGTCATTCGCGAAACTAAACTCACCCCTCCACTTT
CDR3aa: CASSLNGSFAKLNSPLHF

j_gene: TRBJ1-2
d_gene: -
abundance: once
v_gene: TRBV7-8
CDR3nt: TGTGCCAGCAGGGAAAGGAGGGTCTCTTCAGCAGATGGCTACACCTTC
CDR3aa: CASRERRVSSADGYTF

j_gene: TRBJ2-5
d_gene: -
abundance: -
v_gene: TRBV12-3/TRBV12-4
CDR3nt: TGTGCCAGCAGCCCACAGGGAAAGACCCAGTACTTC
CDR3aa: CASSPQGKTQYF

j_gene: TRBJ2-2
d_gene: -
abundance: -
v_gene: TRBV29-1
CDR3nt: TGCAGCGTTGATGGGTCAGCGGGCACCGGGGAGCTGTTTTTT
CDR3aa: CSVDGSAGTGELFF

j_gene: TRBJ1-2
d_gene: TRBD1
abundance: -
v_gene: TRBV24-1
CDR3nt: TGTGCCACCAGTGACCCCGGACAGGGGTCGGGTGGCTACACCTTC
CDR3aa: CATSDPGQGSGGYTF

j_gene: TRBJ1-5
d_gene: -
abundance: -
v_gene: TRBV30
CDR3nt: TGTGCCTCCTCCTGGGAGATGGATCAGCCCCAGCATTTT
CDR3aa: CASSWEMDQPQHF

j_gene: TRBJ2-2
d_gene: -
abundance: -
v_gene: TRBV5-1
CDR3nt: TGCGCCAGCAGCTTGGCGGGGAAGAACACCGGGGAGCTGTTTTTT
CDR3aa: CASSLAGKNTGELFF

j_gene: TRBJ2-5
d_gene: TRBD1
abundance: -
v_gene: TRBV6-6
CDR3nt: TGTGCCAGCAGTCTCACCGGGACAGGGTTAAACCCCCAAGAGACCCAGTACTTC
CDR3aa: CASSLTGTGLNPQETQYF

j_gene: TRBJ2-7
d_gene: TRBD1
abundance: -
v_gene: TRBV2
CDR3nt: TGTGCCAGCAGTGCGGCCCGGACAGGGCAATACTTC
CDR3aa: CASSAARTGQYF

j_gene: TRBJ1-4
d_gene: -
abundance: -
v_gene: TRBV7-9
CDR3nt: TGTGCCAGCAGCTTAGGCCCAGGTAGAGAAAAACTGTTTTTT
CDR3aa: CASSLGPGREKLFF

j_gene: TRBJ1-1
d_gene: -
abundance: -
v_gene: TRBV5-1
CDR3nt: TGCGCCAGCAGCTTGCAGGGTTCGGACACTGAAGCTTTCTTT
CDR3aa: CASSLQGSDTEAFF

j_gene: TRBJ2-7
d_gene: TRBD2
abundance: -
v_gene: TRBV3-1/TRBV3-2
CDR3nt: TGTGCCAGCAGCCTACGATTTAGCGGGTCTACCTACGAGCAGTACTTC
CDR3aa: CASSLRFSGSTYEQYF

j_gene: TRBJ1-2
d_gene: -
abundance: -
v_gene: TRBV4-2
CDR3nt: TGTGCCAGCAGCCAAGCCGAGGGAGCTAACTATGGCTACACCTTC
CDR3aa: CASSQAEGANYGYTF

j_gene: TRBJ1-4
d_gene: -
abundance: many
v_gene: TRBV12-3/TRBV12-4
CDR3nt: TGTGCCAGCAGTCGCGCGGAGGGTGAAAAACTGTTTTTT
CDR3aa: CASSRAEGEKLFF

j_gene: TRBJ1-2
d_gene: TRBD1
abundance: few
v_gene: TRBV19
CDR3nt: TGTGCCAGTAGCGGGACAGGAGGCTATGGCTACACCTTC
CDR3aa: CASSGTGGYGYTF

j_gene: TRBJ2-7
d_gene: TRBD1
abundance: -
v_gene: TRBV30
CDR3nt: TGTGCCTGGAGGTACCGCAGGGGGAACGAGCAGTACTTC
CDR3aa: CAWRYRRGNEQYF

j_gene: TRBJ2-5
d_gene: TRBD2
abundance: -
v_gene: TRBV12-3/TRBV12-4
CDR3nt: TGTGCCAGCAGTTTTAGCGGGGGTGCCCCGGACTTC
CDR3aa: CASSFSGGAPDF

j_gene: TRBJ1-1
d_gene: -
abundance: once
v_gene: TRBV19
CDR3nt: TGTGCCAGTAGTAGAAATTTCGGTGAAGCTTTCTTT
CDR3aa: CASSRNFGEAFF

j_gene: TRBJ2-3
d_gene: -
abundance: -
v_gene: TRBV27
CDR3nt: TGTGCCAGCAGTCCCCGGACAGTTGCAGATACGCAGTATTTT
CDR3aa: CASSPRTVADTQYF

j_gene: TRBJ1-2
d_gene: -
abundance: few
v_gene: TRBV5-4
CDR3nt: TGTGCCAGCAGCTTTTCTTTGACAACCAACTATGGCTACACCTTC
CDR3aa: CASSFSLTTNYGYTF

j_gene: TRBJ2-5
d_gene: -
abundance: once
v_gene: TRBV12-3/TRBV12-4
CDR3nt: TGTGCCAGCAGGCCAGGCCCACAAGAGACCCAGTACTTC
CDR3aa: CASRPGPQETQYF

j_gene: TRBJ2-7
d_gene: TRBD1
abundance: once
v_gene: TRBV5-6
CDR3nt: TGTGCCAGCAGCCCCAGGGACAGGGTCCACGAGCAGTACTTC
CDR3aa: CASSPRDRVHEQYF

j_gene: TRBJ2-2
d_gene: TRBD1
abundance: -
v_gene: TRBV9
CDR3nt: TGTGCCAGCAGCGCGGGACAGAGCCCGAACACCGGGGAGCTGTTTTTT
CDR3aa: CASSAGQSPNTGELFF

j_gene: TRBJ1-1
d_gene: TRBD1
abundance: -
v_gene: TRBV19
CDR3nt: TGTGCCAGTAGTATAGGGGACAGGGGAACTGAAGCTTTCTTT
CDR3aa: CASSIGDRGTEAFF

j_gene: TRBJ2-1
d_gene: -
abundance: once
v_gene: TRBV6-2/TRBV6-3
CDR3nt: TGTGCCAGCAGCCACGGTAATGAGCAGTTCTTC
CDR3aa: CASSHGNEQFF

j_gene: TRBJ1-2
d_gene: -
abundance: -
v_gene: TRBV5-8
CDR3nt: TGTGCCAGCAGCTTGGATACCGGCAGGGGAGATGGCTACACCTTC
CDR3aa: CASSLDTGRGDGYTF

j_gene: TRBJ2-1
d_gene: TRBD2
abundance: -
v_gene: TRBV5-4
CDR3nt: TGTGCCAGCAGCTTGTTATTGATAGCGGGGTCGAATGAGCAGTTCTTC
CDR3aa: CASSLLLIAGSNEQFF

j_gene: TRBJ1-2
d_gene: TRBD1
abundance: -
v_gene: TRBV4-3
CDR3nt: TGCGCCAGCAGCCCTAATAGACAGGGAAGTTTTGGCTACACCTTC
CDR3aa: CASSPNRQGSFGYTF

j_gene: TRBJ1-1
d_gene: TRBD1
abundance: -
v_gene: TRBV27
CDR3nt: TGTGCCAGCAGTCGACAGGGGAACACTGAAGCTTTCTTT
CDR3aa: CASSRQGNTEAFF

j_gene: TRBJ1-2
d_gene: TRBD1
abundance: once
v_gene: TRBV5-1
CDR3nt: TGCGCCAGCAGCTCTGGGGCGACAGGGGGCTACTATGGCTACACCTTC
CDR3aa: CASSSGATGGYYGYTF

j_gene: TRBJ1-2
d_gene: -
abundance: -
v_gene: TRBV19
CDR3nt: TGTGCCAGTTCCGCAATCGGACAGTTCAATGGCTACACCTTC
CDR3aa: CASSAIGQFNGYTF

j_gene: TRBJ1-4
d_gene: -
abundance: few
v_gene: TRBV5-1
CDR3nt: TGCGCCAGCAGCTTGGACACTTGGAGTGAAAAACTGTTTTTT
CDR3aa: CASSLDTWSEKLFF

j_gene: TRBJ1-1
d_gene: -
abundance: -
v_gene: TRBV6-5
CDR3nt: TGTGCCAGCAGCGCCCGGGGGGAGACTGAAGCTTTCTTT
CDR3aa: CASSARGETEAFF

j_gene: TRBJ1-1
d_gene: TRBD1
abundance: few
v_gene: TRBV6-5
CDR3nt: TGTGCCAGCAGTCCTGGACAGGGGTGGACTGAAGCTTTCTTT
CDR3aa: CASSPGQGWTEAFF

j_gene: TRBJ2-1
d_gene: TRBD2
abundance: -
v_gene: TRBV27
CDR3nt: TGTGCCAGCAGCAGCTTGGGCGGGAGGGACAATGAGCAGTTCTTC
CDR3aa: CASSSLGGRDNEQFF

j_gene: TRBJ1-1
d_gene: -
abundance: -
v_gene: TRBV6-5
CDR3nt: TGTGCCAGCAGCAACAGGGCCACTGAAGCTTTCTTT
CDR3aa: CASSNRATEAFF

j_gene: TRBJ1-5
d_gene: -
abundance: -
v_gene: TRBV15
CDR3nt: TGTGCCACGGCGGCGGGAAGAGGGAATCAGCCCCAGCATTTT
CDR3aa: CATAAGRGNQPQHF

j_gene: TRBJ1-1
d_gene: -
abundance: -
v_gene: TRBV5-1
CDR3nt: TGCGCCAGCAGTTACGGGGGTTCCGGGACTGAAGCTTTCTTT
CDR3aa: CASSYGGSGTEAFF

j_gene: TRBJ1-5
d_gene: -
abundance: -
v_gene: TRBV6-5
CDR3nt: TGTGCCAGCTACCCCGGACAGCTTAGCAATCAGCCCCAGCATTTT
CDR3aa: CASYPGQLSNQPQHF

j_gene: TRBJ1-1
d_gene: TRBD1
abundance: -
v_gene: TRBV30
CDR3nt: TGTGCCTGGAGTTTGCCTTTCCACAGGGGGCGAAACACTGAAGCTTTCTTT
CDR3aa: CAWSLPFHRGRNTEAFF

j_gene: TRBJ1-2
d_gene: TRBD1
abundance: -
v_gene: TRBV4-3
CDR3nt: TGCGCCAGCAGCCACACGACAGGGATCGGCTACACCTTC
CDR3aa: CASSHTTGIGYTF

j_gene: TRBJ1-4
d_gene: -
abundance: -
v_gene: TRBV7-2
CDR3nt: TGTGCCAGCAGGGCGGCGTTGGCTAATGAAAAACTGTTTTTT
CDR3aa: CASRAALANEKLFF

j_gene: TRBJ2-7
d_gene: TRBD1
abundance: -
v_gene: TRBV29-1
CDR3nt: TGCAGCGCCGCGGACGGGACAGGGTCTTACGAGCAGTACTTC
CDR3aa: CSAADGTGSYEQYF

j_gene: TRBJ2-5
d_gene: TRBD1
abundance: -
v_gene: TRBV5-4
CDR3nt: TGTGCCAGCAGCCGCGGACAGGGGGTTGTGGAGACCCAGTACTTC
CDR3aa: CASSRGQGVVETQYF

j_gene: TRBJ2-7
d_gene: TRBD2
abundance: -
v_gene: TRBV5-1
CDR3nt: TGCGCCAGCAGCCCCGCGACTAGCGGGAGTGTATACGAGCAGTACTTC
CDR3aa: CASSPATSGSVYEQYF

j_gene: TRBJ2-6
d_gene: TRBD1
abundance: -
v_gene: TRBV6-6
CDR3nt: TGTGCCAGCACACCCGGGACAGGGGTGTTTGGGGCCAACGTCCTGACTTTC
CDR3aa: CASTPGTGVFGANVLTF

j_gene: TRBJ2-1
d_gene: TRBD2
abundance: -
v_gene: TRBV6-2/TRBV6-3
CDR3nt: TGTGCCAGCAGTTACACTAGCGGGGGGTATCGCAATGAGCAGTTCTTC
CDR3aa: CASSYTSGGYRNEQFF

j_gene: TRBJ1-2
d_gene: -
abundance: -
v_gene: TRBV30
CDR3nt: TGTGCCTGGAGTGTACGACTCTGGGATTCCAAACTCACTAGGGCTAACTATGGCTACACCTTC
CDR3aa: CAWSVRLWDSKLTRANYGYTF

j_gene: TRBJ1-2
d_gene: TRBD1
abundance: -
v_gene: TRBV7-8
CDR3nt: TGTGCCAGCAGCGTAGGGACAGGGACTAACTATGGCTACACCTTC
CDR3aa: CASSVGTGTNYGYTF

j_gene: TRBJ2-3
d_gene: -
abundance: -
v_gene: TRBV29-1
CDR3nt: TGCAGCGTTGAAGGGGGCAGGGGTAGCACAGATACGCAGTATTTT
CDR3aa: CSVEGGRGSTDTQYF

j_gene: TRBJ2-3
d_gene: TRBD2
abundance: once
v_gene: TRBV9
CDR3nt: TGTGCCAGCAGTCGTGGACTAGCGGGTGGGACAGATACGCAGTATTTT
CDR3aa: CASSRGLAGGTDTQYF

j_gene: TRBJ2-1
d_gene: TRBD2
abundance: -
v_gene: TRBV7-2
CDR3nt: TGTGCCAGCAGCTCGTTAGCGGGGGGGCTAAATGAGCAGTTCTTC
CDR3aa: CASSSLAGGLNEQFF

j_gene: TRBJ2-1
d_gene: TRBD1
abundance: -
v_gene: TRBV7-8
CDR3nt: TGTGCCAGCAGCTTCGACAGGGGGCAGGAGCAGTTCTTC
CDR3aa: CASSFDRGQEQFF

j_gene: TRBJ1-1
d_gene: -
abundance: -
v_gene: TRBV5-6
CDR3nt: TGTGCCAGCAGCTGGCTTTCGCTTCTGGACACTGAAGCTTTCTTT
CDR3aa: CASSWLSLLDTEAFF

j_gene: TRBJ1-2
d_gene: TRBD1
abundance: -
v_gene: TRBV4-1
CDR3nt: TGCGCCAGCAGCCTGGGACAGGGGGCGGGCTATGGCTACACCTTC
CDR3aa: CASSLGQGAGYGYTF

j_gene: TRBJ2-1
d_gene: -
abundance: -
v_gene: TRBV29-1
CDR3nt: TGCAGCGTTACTTATGAGAGCTCCTACAATGAGCAGTTCTTC
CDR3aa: CSVTYESSYNEQFF

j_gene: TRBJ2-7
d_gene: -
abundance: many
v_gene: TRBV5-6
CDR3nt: TGTGCCAGCAGCTTGAGACCAGGGATTAGTAGGGACGAGCAGTACTTC
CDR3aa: CASSLRPGISRDEQYF

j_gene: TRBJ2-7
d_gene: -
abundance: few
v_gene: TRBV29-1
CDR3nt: TGCAGCGTTGAAGATCACCTAGATTCTAACGAGCAGTACTTC
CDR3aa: CSVEDHLDSNEQYF